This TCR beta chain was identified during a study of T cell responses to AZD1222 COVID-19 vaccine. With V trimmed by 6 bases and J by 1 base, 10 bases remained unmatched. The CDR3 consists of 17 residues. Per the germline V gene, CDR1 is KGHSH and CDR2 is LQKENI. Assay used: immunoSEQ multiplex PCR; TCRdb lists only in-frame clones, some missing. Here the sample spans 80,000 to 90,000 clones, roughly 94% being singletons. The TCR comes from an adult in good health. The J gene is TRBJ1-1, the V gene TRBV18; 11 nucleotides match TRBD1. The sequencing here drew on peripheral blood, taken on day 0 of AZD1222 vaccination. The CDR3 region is CASSPSSGTGGNTEAFF. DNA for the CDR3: TGTGCCAGCTCTCCATCCTCCGGGACAGGGGGGAACACTGAAGCTTTCTTT.